Each of the 22 T cell receptor beta chains below was sequenced from the same sample in a study of OX40 agonist ivuxolimab in advanced cancers. The library was prepared using the immunoSEQ multiplex PCR assay. TCRdb re-hosts the immuneACCESS table, in-frame sequences only. Its copies lack some clones; in the studies checked, an unresolved V gene accounts for under half of them, and the cause for the rest is not known. In all, the sample holds more than 70,000 clones, and roughly 81% of those were seen once. The ten top clones hold around 25% of the sample. The sample in question was CD4+ or CD8+ T cells sorted from blood, obtained in a trial of the OX40 agonist ivuxolimab. Receptors were obtained from an adult with an advanced solid tumor such as melanoma, head and neck, liver or kidney cancer.

The chain couples TRBV6-1 to TRBJ2-5; 8 bases match TRBD1. CDR3 length: 13 residues. Germline V gene sequence: CDR1 MNHNS, CDR2 SASEGT. Trimming took 7 bases from V and 4 from J; bases not matched to a gene: 5. CDR3 protein: CASNPTGVETQYF. CDR3 DNA sequence: TGTGCCAGCAATCCGACAGGGGTAGAGACCCAGTACTTC.

V and J are TRBV6-5 and TRBJ1-5; weak D call: TRBD1 (6 bases). This CDR3 region has 14 residues. V lost 3 bases, J lost 7 bases, and 13 bases lay in between. In germline, CDR1 is MNHEY, CDR2 SVGAGI. CDR3 coding DNA: TGTGCCAGCAGTTATCAAGGGGGGTTGCAGCCCCAGCATTTT. Translated: CASSYQGGLQPQHF.

This rearrangement joins TRBV11-2 to TRBJ2-1, with 8 bases identical to TRBD1. This CDR3 contains 15 residues. J lost 4 bases, V lost 5 bases, and 7 bases had no gene match. Per the germline V gene, CDR1 is SGHAT and CDR2 is FQNNGV. CDR3 region: CASSPRQGWYNEQFF. The CDR3 nucleotides read TGTGCCAGCAGCCCCAGACAGGGGTGGTACAATGAGCAGTTCTTC.

This clone was seen a handful of times. The V and J genes are TRBV7-9 and TRBJ1-2; perhaps TRBD1 as D (6 bases). The CDR3 spans 13 residues. With 7 bases removed from V and 6 bases from J, the gap between germline ends came to 15 bases. Germline values: CDR1 SEHNR, CDR2 FQNEAQ (reference sequence). The CDR3 DNA follows: TGTGCCAGCAACGAGGGGGAAGTTCATGGCTACACCTTC. Amino acid sequence: CASNEGEVHGYTF. Variable domain in full (rest from reference TRBV7-9 and TRBJ1-2): DTGVSQNPRHKITKRGQNVTFRCDPISEHNRLYWYRQTLGQGPEFLTYFQNEAQLEKSRLLSDRFSAERPKGSFSTLEIQRTEQGDSAMYLCASNEGEVHGYTFGSGTRLTVV.

The V call is TRBV7-9, the J call TRBJ2-7, with TRBD1 matching 8 bases. J gave up 3 bases and V 4 bases, and 5 bases lay outside the gene matches. From germline, CDR1 is SEHNR and CDR2 FQNEAQ (reference sequence). The CDR3 extends over 14 amino acids. This CDR3 is CASSWRTGNYEQYF. The DNA for the CDR3 is TGTGCCAGCAGCTGGAGGACAGGGAACTACGAGCAGTACTTC.

The CDR3 sequence is CAWRRGRFQETQYF. The CDR3 bases are TGTGCCTGGAGAAGGGGGCGTTTTCAAGAGACCCAGTACTTC. The chain combines TRBV30 with TRBJ2-5; TRBD1 aligns across 7 bases. V trimming: 3 bases; J trimming: 2 bases; junction bases outside the gene matches: 6. The CDR3 spans 14 residues. Germline V gives CDR1 GTSNPN, CDR2 SVGIG (reference sequence).

The CDR3 protein is CASSPGTGFYEQYF. In DNA form, the CDR3 reads TGTGCCAGCAGCCCAGGGACAGGGTTTTACGAGCAGTACTTC. The chain links TRBV7-7 to TRBJ2-7, with 9 bases matching TRBD1. The CDR3 totals 14 residues. The junction had 6 bases not matched to a gene; V was cut back by 5 bases and J by 4 bases. Per the germline V gene, CDR1 is SSHAT and CDR2 is FNYEAQ (reference sequence).

This rearrangement joins TRBV20-1 to TRBJ1-1; D uncertain. This CDR3 has 11 residues. V gave up 3 bases and J gave up 1 base, with 3 bases separating them. The germline V gene encodes CDR1 DFQATT and CDR2 SNEGSKA (reference sequence). CDR3 region: CSASRNTEAFF. CDR3 DNA sequence: TGCAGTGCTAGTAGGAACACTGAAGCTTTCTTT.

This rearrangement joins TRBV10-3 to TRBJ2-3; no clear D. The CDR3 is 13 residues long. The germline CDR1 and CDR2 sequences are ENHRY and SYGVKD. V lost 4 bases and J 6 bases, leaving 11 bases between the germline ends. The CDR3 loop reads CAISGGSSDTQYF. DNA of the CDR3: TGTGCCATCAGTGGAGGATCCAGCGATACGCAGTATTTT.

The J gene is TRBJ1-2, the V gene TRBV6-4; 8 positions agree with TRBD1. Germline-derived CDR1 and CDR2 are MRHNA and SNTAGT. The J segment lost 0 bases and the V segment lost 2 bases, leaving 2 bases of the junction unmatched. There are 15 residues in the CDR3. CDR3 DNA: TGTGCCAGCAGTGACCGGACAGGGACTAACTATGGCTACACCTTC. Translation gives CASSDRTGTNYGYTF.

V is TRBV6-6 and J is TRBJ1-1; no clear D. Looked up from germline, CDR1 is MNHNY and CDR2 is SVGAGI (reference sequence). The CDR3 has 15 amino acids. Trimming took off 0 bases at V and 1 base at J, with 9 bases between the two ends. The CDR3 loop reads CASSYSPRRNTEAFF. The CDR3 DNA follows: TGTGCCAGCAGTTACTCCCCAAGGCGGAACACTGAAGCTTTCTTT.

This chain uses TRBV18 with TRBJ2-7, with unresolved D. The germline V gene has CDR1 KGHSH and CDR2 LQKENI. V shed 0 bases and J shed 4 bases, with 16 bases lying between them. The CDR3 is made up of 16 amino acids. CDR3 protein: CASSPPPVPGVYEQYF. The DNA of the CDR3 is TGTGCCAGCTCACCACCGCCTGTCCCCGGAGTGTACGAGCAGTACTTC.

In its sample, this clone was seen once. The CDR3 is CASRKNDGYTF. In nucleotides, the CDR3 is TGTGCCAGCAGGAAGAATGATGGCTACACCTTC. The rearrangement uses TRBV27 and TRBJ1-2; D gene unclear. Germline V CDR1 and CDR2: MNHEY, SMNVEV (reference sequence). The CDR3 is 11 amino acids. Trimming shortened V by 6 bases and J by 6 bases, and 8 bases separated the two germline ends.

V and J are TRBV30 and TRBJ1-2; maybe TRBD1 (5 bases). CDR1 and CDR2 (germline): GTSNPN, SVGIG (reference sequence). Deletions cut 2 bases from V and 5 bases from J, with 15 bases between. The CDR3 loop spans 14 amino acids. CDR3 region: CAWSKGTLLYGYTF. CDR3 DNA sequence: TGTGCCTGGAGTAAGGGGACTCTATTGTATGGCTACACCTTC.

V gene TRBV19 combines with J gene TRBJ1-1, with D hard to call. The germline CDR1 and CDR2 sequences are LNHDA and SQIVND (reference sequence). Trimming took off 3 bases at V and 1 base at J, with 9 bases between the two ends. The CDR3 is made up of 14 amino acids. CDR3 DNA: TGTGCCAGTAGTATCTCCCCCGGGAACACTGAAGCTTTCTTT. This encodes CASSISPGNTEAFF.

The chain links TRBV6-1 to TRBJ1-5; the D gene is possibly TRBD1 (5 bases). The CDR3 extends over 14 amino acids. V was cut by 3 bases and J by 5 bases, with 11 bases left in between. Germline values: CDR1 MNHNS, CDR2 SASEGT. In DNA form, the CDR3 reads TGTGCCAGCAGTGACTTTCTGGGGGATCAGCCCCAGCATTTT. It encodes CASSDFLGDQPQHF.

CDR3 sequence reads: CASSPRGGTEQYF. DNA of the CDR3: TGTGCCAGCAGCCCACGGGGGGGCACCGAGCAGTACTTC. The V and J genes are TRBV7-9 and TRBJ2-7; 8 nucleotides align to TRBD2. The J segment lost 6 bases and the V segment lost 5 bases, leaving 6 bases of the junction unmatched. Germline V lookup: CDR1 SEHNR, CDR2 FQNEAQ (reference sequence). CDR3 length: 13 amino acids.

This chain uses TRBV6-5 with TRBJ2-3; D is ambiguous. CDR1 is MNHEY, CDR2 SVGAGI, per germline. This CDR3 contains 14 residues. Trimming removed 4 bases at V and 2 bases at J, with 10 bases between. This chain's CDR3 is CASSSRPFTDTQYF. The CDR3 nucleotides are TGTGCCAGCAGTTCAAGACCGTTCACAGATACGCAGTATTTT.

The V call is TRBV9, the J call TRBJ2-7; D is undetermined. The CDR3 consists of 13 residues. In germline, CDR1 is SGDLS, CDR2 YYNGEE. The V end was cut by 4 bases, the J end by 5 bases, with 13 bases between. The CDR3 DNA reads TGTGCCAGCAGCTCGTTCGAGGCCAACGAGCAGTACTTC. Its translation is CASSSFEANEQYF. Full variable domain (rest looked up from reference TRBV9 and TRBJ2-7): DSGVTQTPKHLITATGQRVTLRCSPRSGDLSVYWYQQSLDQGLQFLIQYYNGEERAKGNILERFSAQQFPDLHSELNLSSLELGDSALYFCASSSFEANEQYFGPGTRLTVT.

This rearrangement joins TRBV4-1 to TRBJ1-1, with a tentative D call TRBD1 (5 bases). The CDR3 runs 15 residues. The germline CDR1 and CDR2 sequences are MGHRA and YSYEKL. The V end lost 1 base, the J end lost 0 bases, and 9 bases lay between the germline ends. CDR3 coding DNA: TGCGCCAGCAGCCAAGCGCAGGGAGTGAACACTGAAGCTTTCTTT. Its protein product is CASSQAQGVNTEAFF.

The gene calls are TRBV5-6 and TRBJ2-2; D is unclear. The V gene's germline CDR1 is SGHDT and CDR2 YYEEEE. Trimming took off 3 bases at V and 4 bases at J, with 16 bases between the two ends. The CDR3 contains 16 residues. The CDR3 region is CASSSPARDSTGELFF. The CDR3 nucleotides are TGTGCCAGCAGCTCCCCTGCGAGAGATTCCACCGGGGAGCTGTTTTTT.

The chain couples TRBV15 to TRBJ1-5; no clear D gene. Trimming pared 3 bases from V and 3 bases from J, leaving 15 bases between. The CDR3 totals 16 residues. Germline V lookup: CDR1 LNHNV, CDR2 YYDKDF (reference sequence). CDR3 in amino acids: CATSSDYLGFNQPQHF. The CDR3 coding sequence is TGTGCCACCAGCAGTGACTACCTGGGCTTCAATCAGCCCCAGCATTTT.